This TCR beta chain was found in a study of regulatory T cells in long-lasting Graves disease. Study observations and caveats: It was in persistent disease that TRBV28, TRBJ1-2 and TRBJ2-5 were favored.

This CDR3 has 16 amino acids. Trimming shortened V by 8 bases and J by 3 bases, and 19 bases separated the two germline ends. The germline V gene has CDR1 LNHNV and CDR2 YYDKDF (reference sequence). This clonotype has at least ten counts. Its specificity is not known. Time point: persistent/refractory GD, antithyroid drugs over 5 years with positive TRAb. PBMC-extracted RNA yielded the TCR library. Arm-PCR of CDR3 regions and iRepertoire HTBI primers were the basis on which TCR beta libraries were built. TCRdb re-called the multiplex PCR reads with MiXCR, one entry per CDR3 protein. The table lists some 470,000 distinct CDR3 sequences, 20% to 25% of them singletons, with roughly 6.9% in the top ten.

The J gene is TRBJ1-4, the V gene TRBV15; D may be TRBD1 (6 bases). The clonotype comes from a female donor with Graves disease. The specimen was peripheral blood mononuclear cells (PBMCs), collected when the disease was refractory, from a patient treated with antithyroid drugs. The DNA of the CDR3 is TGTGCCACCTCTGACAGGCAGGATCGGGCTAATGAAAAACTGTTTTTT. Translated: CATSDRQDRANEKLFF.